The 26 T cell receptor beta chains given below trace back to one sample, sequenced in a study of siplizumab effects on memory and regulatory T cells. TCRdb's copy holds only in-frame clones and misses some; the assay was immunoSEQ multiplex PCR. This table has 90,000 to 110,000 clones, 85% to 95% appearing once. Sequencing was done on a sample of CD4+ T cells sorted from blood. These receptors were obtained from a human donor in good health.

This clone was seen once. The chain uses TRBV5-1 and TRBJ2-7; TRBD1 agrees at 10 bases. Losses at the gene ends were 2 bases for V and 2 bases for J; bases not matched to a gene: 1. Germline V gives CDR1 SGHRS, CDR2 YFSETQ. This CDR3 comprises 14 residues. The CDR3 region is CASSFGTGAYEQYF. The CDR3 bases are TGCGCCAGCAGCTTTGGGACAGGGGCCTACGAGCAGTACTTC.

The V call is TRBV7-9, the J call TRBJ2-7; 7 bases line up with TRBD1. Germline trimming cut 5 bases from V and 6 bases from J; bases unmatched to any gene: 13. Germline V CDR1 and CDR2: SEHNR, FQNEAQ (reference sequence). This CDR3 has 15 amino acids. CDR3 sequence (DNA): TGTGCCAGCAGCCTCGGCCAGGGGGACCCCACCGAGCAGTACTTC. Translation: CASSLGQGDPTEQYF.

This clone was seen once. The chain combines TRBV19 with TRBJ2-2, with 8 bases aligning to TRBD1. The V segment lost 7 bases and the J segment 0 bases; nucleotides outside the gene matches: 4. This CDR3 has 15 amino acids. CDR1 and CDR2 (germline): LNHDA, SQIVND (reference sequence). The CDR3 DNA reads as TGTGCCAGTATTCAGGGGGCCTCGAACACCGGGGAGCTGTTTTTT. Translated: CASIQGASNTGELFF.

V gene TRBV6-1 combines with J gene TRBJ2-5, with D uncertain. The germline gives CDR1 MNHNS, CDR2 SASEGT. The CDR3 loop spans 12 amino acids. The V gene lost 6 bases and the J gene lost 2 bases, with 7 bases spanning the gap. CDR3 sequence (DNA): TGTGCCAGCAGGTGGACGCAAGAGACCCAGTACTTC. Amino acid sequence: CASRWTQETQYF.

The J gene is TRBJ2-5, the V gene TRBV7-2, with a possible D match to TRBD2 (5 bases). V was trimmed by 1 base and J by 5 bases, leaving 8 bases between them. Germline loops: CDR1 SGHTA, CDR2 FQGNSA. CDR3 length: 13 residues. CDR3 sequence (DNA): TGTGCCAGCAGCTTAGTAGCGCGGGAGACCCAGTACTTC. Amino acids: CASSLVARETQYF.

The CDR3 nucleotides are TGCGCCAGCAGCTGGGGACAGGGGAGTAACTATGGCTACACCTTC. It is translated as CASSWGQGSNYGYTF. The chain carries TRBV5-1 and TRBJ1-2; 10 bases are a match to TRBD1. J was trimmed by 1 base and V by 3 bases; bases with no gene match: 3. The length of the CDR3 is 15 residues. Germline values: CDR1 SGHRS, CDR2 YFSETQ.

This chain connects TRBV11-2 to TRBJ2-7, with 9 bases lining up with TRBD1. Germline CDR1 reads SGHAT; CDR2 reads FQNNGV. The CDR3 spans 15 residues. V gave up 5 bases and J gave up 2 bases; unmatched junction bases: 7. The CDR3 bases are TGTGCCAGCAGCCAGGGGACAGGGCCAGCCTACGAGCAGTACTTC. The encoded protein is CASSQGTGPAYEQYF.

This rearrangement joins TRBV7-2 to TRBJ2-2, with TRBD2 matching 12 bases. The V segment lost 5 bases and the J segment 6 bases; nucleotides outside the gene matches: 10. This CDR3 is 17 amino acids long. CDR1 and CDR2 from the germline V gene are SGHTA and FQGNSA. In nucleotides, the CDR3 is TGTGCCAGCAGCCCCTACCGACTAGCGGGAGCGTCCGGGGAGCTGTTTTTT. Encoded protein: CASSPYRLAGASGELFF. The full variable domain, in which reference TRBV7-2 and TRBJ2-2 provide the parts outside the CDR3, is GAGVSQSPSNKVTEKGKDVELRCDPISGHTALYWYRQSLGQGLEFLIYFQGNSAPDKSGLPSDRFSAERTGGSVSTLTIQRTQQEDSAVYLCASSPYRLAGASGELFFGEGSRLTVL.

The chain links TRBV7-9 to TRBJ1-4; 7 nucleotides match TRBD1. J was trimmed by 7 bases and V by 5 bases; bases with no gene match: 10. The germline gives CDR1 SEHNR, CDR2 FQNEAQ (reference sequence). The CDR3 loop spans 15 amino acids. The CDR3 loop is CASSLRQGLGEKLFF. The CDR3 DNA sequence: TGTGCCAGCAGCCTCCGACAGGGCCTCGGTGAAAAACTGTTTTTT. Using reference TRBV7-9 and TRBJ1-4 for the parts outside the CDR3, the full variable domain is DTGVSQNPRHKITKRGQNVTFRCDPISEHNRLYWYRQTLGQGPEFLTYFQNEAQLEKSRLLSDRFSAERPKGSFSTLEIQRTEQGDSAMYLCASSLRQGLGEKLFFGSGTQLSVL.

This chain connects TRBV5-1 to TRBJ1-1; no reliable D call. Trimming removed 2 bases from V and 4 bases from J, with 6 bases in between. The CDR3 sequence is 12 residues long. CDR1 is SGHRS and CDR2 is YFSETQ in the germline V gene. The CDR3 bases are TGCGCCAGCAGCTTCGGAGGCACTGAAGCTTTCTTT. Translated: CASSFGGTEAFF. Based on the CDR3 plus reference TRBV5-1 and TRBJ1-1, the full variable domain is KAGVTQTPRYLIKTRGQQVTLSCSPISGHRSVSWYQQTPGQGLQFLFEYFSETQRNKGNFPGRFSGRQFSNSRSEMNVSTLELGDSALYLCASSFGGTEAFFGQGTRLTVV.

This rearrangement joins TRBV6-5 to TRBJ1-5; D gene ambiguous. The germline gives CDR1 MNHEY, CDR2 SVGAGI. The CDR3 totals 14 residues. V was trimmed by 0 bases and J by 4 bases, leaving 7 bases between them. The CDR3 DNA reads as TGTGCCAGCAGTTACTCGGTAAGAAATCAGCCCCAGCATTTT. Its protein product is CASSYSVRNQPQHF.

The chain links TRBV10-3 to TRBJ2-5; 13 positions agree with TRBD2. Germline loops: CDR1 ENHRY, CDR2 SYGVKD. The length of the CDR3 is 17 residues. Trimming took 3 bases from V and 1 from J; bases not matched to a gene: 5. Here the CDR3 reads CAISDTSGRAFQETQYF. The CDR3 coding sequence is TGTGCCATCAGTGATACTAGCGGGAGGGCCTTCCAAGAGACCCAGTACTTC.

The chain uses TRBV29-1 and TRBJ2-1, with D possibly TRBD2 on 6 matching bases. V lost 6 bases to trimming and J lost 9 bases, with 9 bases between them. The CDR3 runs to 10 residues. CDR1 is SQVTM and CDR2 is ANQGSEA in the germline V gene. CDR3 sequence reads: CSVAGFEQFF. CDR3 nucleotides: TGCAGCGTCGCGGGATTTGAGCAGTTCTTC.

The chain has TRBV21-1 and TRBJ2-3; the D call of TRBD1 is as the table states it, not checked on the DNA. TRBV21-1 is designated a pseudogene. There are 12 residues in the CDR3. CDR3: CASGAIRDTQYF. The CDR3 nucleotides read TGTGCCAGCGGGGCGATCAGAGATACGCAGTATTTT.

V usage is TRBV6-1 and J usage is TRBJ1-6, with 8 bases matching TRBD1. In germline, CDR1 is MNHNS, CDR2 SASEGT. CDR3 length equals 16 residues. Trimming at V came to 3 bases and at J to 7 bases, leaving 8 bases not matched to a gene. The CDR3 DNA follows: TGTGCCAGCAGTGACCTCTCCAGGGGGCTGAATTCACCCCTCCACTTT. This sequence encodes CASSDLSRGLNSPLHF.

CDR3 nucleotide sequence: TGTGCCAGCATACTCCGGTCGCGATTAGAGCAGTACTTC. This encodes CASILRSRLEQYF. This chain uses TRBV2 with TRBJ2-7; no reliable D call. V shed 7 bases and J shed 7 bases, with 17 bases lying between them. Germline V gene data show CDR1 as SNHLY and CDR2 as FYNNEI. The CDR3 loop spans 13 amino acids.

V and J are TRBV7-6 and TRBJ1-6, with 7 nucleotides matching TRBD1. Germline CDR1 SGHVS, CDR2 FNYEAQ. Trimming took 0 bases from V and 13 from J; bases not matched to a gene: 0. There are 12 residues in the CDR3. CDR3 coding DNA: TGTGCCAGCAGCTTAGCACAGGGGCCCCTCCACTTT. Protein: CASSLAQGPLHF.

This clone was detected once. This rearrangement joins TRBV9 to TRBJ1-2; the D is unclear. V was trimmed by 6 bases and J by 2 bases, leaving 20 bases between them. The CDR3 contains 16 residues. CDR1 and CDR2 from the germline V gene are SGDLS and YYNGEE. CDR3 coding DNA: TGTGCCAGCACGCCGCATTGGGCGCCGTTGAACTATGGCTACACCTTC. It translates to CASTPHWAPLNYGYTF.

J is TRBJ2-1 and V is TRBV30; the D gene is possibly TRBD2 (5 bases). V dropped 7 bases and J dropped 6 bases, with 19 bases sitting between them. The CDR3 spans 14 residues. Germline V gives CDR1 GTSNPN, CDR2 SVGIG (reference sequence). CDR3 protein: CALMTAPGINEQFF. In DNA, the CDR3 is TGTGCCTTGATGACGGCCCCGGGGATCAATGAGCAGTTCTTC.

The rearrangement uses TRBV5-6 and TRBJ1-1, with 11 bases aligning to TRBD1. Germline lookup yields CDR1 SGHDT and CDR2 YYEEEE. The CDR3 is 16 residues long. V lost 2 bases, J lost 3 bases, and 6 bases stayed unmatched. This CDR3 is CASSFGQGADDTEAFF. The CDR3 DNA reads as TGTGCCAGCAGCTTTGGACAGGGGGCGGACGACACTGAAGCTTTCTTT.

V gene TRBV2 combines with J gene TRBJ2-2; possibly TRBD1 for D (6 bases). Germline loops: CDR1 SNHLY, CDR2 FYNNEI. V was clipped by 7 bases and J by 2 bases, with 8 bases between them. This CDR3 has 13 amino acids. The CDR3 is CASTGTNTGELFF. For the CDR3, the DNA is TGTGCCAGCACAGGGACAAACACCGGGGAGCTGTTTTTT.

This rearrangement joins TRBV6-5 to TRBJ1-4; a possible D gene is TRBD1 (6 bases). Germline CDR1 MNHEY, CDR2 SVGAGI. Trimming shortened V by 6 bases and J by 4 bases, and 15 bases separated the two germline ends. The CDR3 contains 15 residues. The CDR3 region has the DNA TGTGCCAGCAGGTTTTCAGGGGCGGTTAATGAAAAACTGTTTTTT. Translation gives CASRFSGAVNEKLFF.

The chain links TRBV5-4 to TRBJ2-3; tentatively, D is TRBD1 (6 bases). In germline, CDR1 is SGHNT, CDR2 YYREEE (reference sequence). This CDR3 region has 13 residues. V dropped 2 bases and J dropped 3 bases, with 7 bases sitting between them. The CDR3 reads CASSLQGTDTQYF. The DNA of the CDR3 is TGTGCCAGCAGCTTACAGGGAACAGATACGCAGTATTTT.

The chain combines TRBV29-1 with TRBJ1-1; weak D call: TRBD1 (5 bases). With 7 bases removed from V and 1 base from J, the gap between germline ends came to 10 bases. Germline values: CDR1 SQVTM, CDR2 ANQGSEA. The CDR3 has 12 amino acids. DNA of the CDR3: TGCAGCGGGATAACAGGGAACACTGAAGCTTTCTTT. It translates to CSGITGNTEAFF. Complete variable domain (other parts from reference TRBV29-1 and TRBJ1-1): SAVISQKPSRDICQRGTSLTIQCQVDSQVTMMFWYRQQPGQSLTLIATANQGSEATYESGFVIDKFPISRPNLTFSTLTVSNMSPEDSSIYLCSGITGNTEAFFGQGTRLTVV.

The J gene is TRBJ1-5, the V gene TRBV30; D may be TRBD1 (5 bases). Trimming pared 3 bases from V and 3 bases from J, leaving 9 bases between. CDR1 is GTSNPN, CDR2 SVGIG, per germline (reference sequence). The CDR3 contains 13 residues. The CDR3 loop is CAWRGRVNQPQHF. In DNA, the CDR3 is TGTGCCTGGAGGGGCAGGGTCAATCAGCCCCAGCATTTT.

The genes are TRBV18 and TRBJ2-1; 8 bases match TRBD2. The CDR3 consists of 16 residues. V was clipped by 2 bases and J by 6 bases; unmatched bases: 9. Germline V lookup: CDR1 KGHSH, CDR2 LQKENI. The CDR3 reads CASSPVAGLSSNEQFF. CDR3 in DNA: TGTGCCAGCTCACCAGTAGCGGGACTTTCATCCAATGAGCAGTTCTTC.